This record concerns one T cell receptor beta chain sequence. This record belongs to a study of cytomegalovirus exposure and HLA in healthy donors. The overall study: A subsequent analysis reported that the roughly 120 validation repertoires were produced on the same platform that had also been used for the roughly 700 first-cohort repertoires.

CDR1 is LNHDA and CDR2 is SQIVND in the germline V gene (reference sequence). The V gene lost 5 bases and the J gene lost 4 bases, with 19 bases spanning the gap. The CDR3 sequence is 16 residues long. The donors formed part of the approximately 120-subject validation cohort, distinct from the roughly 620-subject first cohort. Clones were read by immunoSEQ multiplex PCR, and TCRdb kept only the in-frame ones, dropping some. This sample carries about 150,000 clones, 85% to 90% of them seen once, and the ten largest clones take approximately 3.2%. The chain couples TRBV19 to TRBJ2-3, with unresolved D. This clonotype was obtained from a woman aged 18-29 years in good health and CMV-seropositive. Sequenced material: PBMCs. Written as DNA, the CDR3 is TGTGCCAGTAGTCCCACGGAGAAAAGACGGGCAGATACGCAGTATTTT. This gives the protein CASSPTEKRRADTQYF.